Each of the 32 T cell receptor beta chains below was sequenced from the same sample in a study of cytomegalovirus exposure and HLA in healthy donors. In the PCR, 60 Vbeta and 13 Jbeta primers were used. Profiling relied on immunoSEQ multiplex PCR, and the TCRdb table lists in-frame clones only, not all of them. The table has roughly 100,000 clones, around 80% seen once; the top ten hold roughly 8.2%. Sequencing used PBMCs. These receptors all stem from a man aged 40-49 years in good health and CMV-seropositive.

As concerns this clone: This sample also contains other DNA sequences that code for the same CDR3. V gene TRBV4-3 combines with J gene TRBJ1-6; perhaps TRBD1 as D (6 bases). Trimming removed 3 bases at V and 7 bases at J, with 13 bases between. This CDR3 is 15 amino acids long. Germline lookup yields CDR1 LGHNA and CDR2 YSLEER. In DNA, the CDR3 is TGCGCCAGCAGCCACGATGACAGGACGAATTCACCCCTCCACTTT. This codes for CASSHDDRTNSPLHF.

This clone ranks as medium-sized. The V call is TRBV4-1, the J call TRBJ2-2; 11 nucleotides line up with TRBD2. CDR3 length: 18 amino acids. The germline CDR1 and CDR2 sequences are MGHRA and YSYEKL. Trimming cost V 3 bases and J 7 bases; bases outside gene matches: 13. Here the CDR3 reads CASSHLAGGPRIRGELFF. The DNA of the CDR3 is TGCGCCAGCAGCCACTTAGCGGGAGGGCCAAGGATACGCGGGGAGCTGTTTTTT.

This clone was counted only a few times. V usage is TRBV7-3 and J usage is TRBJ2-6; no firm D call. The CDR3 loop spans 13 amino acids. Deletions cut 5 bases from V and 3 bases from J, with 5 bases between. Germline assignment: CDR1 SGHTA and CDR2 FQGTGA. Here the CDR3 DNA reads TGTGCCAGCAGCCCCAGTGGGGCCAACGTCCTGACTTTC. Amino acids: CASSPSGANVLTF.

The chain recombines TRBV18 with TRBJ2-5; D is possibly TRBD1 (6 bases). The CDR3 loop spans 16 amino acids. Germline CDR1 KGHSH, CDR2 LQKENI. Trimming took 0 bases from V and 5 from J, leaving 16 bases between them. This CDR3 reads CASSPPFTGMRETQYF. The CDR3 DNA follows: TGTGCCAGCTCACCACCGTTTACAGGGATGCGGGAGACCCAGTACTTC.

This clone was counted a few times. This chain uses TRBV11-2 with TRBJ1-4; D may be TRBD1 (5 bases). CDR1 and CDR2 from the germline V gene are SGHAT and FQNNGV. The CDR3 has 14 amino acids. V lost 2 bases to trimming and J lost 1 base, with 5 bases between them. CDR3 DNA: TGTGCCAGCAGCTTAACAGGAACTAATGAAAAACTGTTTTTT. Its translation is CASSLTGTNEKLFF.

The gene calls are TRBV7-9 and TRBJ2-5; a possible D gene is TRBD1 (6 bases). Trimming left V 2 bases short and J 3 bases short, with 10 bases between. The CDR3 is 14 amino acids. Germline lookup yields CDR1 SEHNR and CDR2 FQNEAQ (reference sequence). The CDR3 sequence is CASSLMAGEETQYF. CDR3 bases: TGTGCCAGCAGCTTAATGGCAGGGGAAGAGACCCAGTACTTC.

This clone was seen once. The rearrangement joins TRBV7-2 to TRBJ1-2; 8 nucleotides agree with TRBD1. The CDR3 has 15 residues. J gave up 3 bases and V 5 bases, and 8 bases lay outside the gene matches. Germline lookup yields CDR1 SGHTA and CDR2 FQGNSA. The CDR3 sequence: CASSNTGTGYYGYTF. In nucleotides, the CDR3 is TGTGCCAGCAGCAATACGGGGACAGGTTACTATGGCTACACCTTC.

In its sample, this clone was seen a few times. The chain has TRBV6-6 and TRBJ2-7, with 8 bases fitting TRBD1. The CDR3 is 13 amino acids. The J segment lost 3 bases and the V segment lost 6 bases, leaving 4 bases of the junction unmatched. Germline V CDR1 and CDR2: MNHNY, SVGAGI (reference sequence). The CDR3 here is CASRQGQDYEQYF. The CDR3 bases are TGTGCCAGCAGGCAGGGACAGGACTACGAGCAGTACTTC.

The V gene is TRBV4-3, the J gene TRBJ2-2; 15 bases agree with TRBD2. Germline trimming cut 1 base from V and 8 bases from J; bases unmatched to any gene: 8. This CDR3 has 18 residues. CDR1 and CDR2 from the germline V gene are LGHNA and YSLEER. Written as DNA, the CDR3 is TGCGCCAGCAGCCAAGGCGGACTAGCGGGAGGGCCCCCAGGGGAGCTGTTTTTT. Its protein is CASSQGGLAGGPPGELFF.

V gene TRBV7-6 combines with J gene TRBJ2-5; the match to TRBD1 covers 11 bases. Per the germline V gene, CDR1 is SGHVS and CDR2 is FNYEAQ. With V trimmed by 6 bases and J by 2 bases, 8 bases remained unmatched. The CDR3 has 16 residues. DNA of the CDR3: TGTGCCAGCAGATCCCCAGGGACAGGGGGACAAGAGACCCAGTACTTC. This codes for CASRSPGTGGQETQYF.

V gene TRBV4-1 combines with J gene TRBJ1-2; D is perhaps TRBD1 (6 bases). The V gene lost 0 bases and the J gene lost 0 bases, with 14 bases spanning the gap. The CDR3 totals 17 residues. Per germline, CDR1 MGHRA and CDR2 YSYEKL. CDR3 sequence: CASSQEGIDRSNYGYTF. The DNA of the CDR3 is TGCGCCAGCAGCCAAGAAGGAATCGACAGGTCTAACTATGGCTACACCTTC.

The chain links TRBV29-1 to TRBJ2-7, with a tentative D call TRBD1 (6 bases). Germline values: CDR1 SQVTM, CDR2 ANQGSEA. The CDR3 contains 15 residues. The V end lost 4 bases, the J end lost 3 bases, and 19 bases lay between the germline ends. The CDR3 sequence: CSVALPVQGHYEQYF. DNA for the CDR3: TGCAGCGTTGCTCTTCCCGTGCAGGGGCACTACGAGCAGTACTTC.

This chain joins TRBV27 and TRBJ2-7; 7 bases are shared with TRBD2. CDR1 is MNHEY and CDR2 is SMNVEV in the germline V gene (reference sequence). The CDR3 contains 14 residues. Trimming took 2 bases from V and 7 from J; bases not matched to a gene: 8. CDR3 region: CASSLGPGGGEQYF. The CDR3 DNA reads as TGTGCCAGCAGTTTAGGCCCGGGCGGGGGTGAGCAGTACTTC.

This clone was counted a few times. The chain is built from TRBV19 and TRBJ2-5, with 8 bases aligning to TRBD1. The J call may be mistaken, given a closer DNA end match to TRBJ2-7. The length of the CDR3 is 15 residues. Germline V CDR1 and CDR2: LNHDA, SQIVND (reference sequence). CDR3 amino acids: CASSIRGQATYEQYF. CDR3 nucleotides: TGTGCCAGTAGTATAAGGGGACAGGCCACCTACGAGCAGTACTTC.

The chain joins TRBV19 to TRBJ1-2; perhaps TRBD1 as D (5 bases). CDR3 size: 14 residues. Trimming took 3 bases from V and 1 from J, leaving 9 bases between them. The germline V gene encodes CDR1 LNHDA and CDR2 SQIVND (reference sequence). The CDR3 here is CASSIQGDNYGYTF. The CDR3 nucleotides are TGTGCCAGTAGTATCCAGGGCGATAACTATGGCTACACCTTC.

J is TRBJ1-6 and V is TRBV27, with TRBD1 as a possible D gene (5 bases). The CDR3 is made up of 14 amino acids. Trimming cost V 3 bases and J 3 bases, with 6 bases left between them. CDR1 is MNHEY and CDR2 is SMNVEV in the germline V gene (reference sequence). The CDR3, as DNA: TGTGCCAGCAGTTTGACAGTCTATAATTCACCCCTCCACTTT. It translates to CASSLTVYNSPLHF.

This clone came up a few times. The chain combines TRBV2 with TRBJ2-7; TRBD2 aligns across 11 bases. Germline values: CDR1 SNHLY, CDR2 FYNNEI. J was trimmed by 3 bases and V by 2 bases; bases with no gene match: 15. The CDR3 runs to 19 residues. The chain's CDR3 is CASSETILGILAGDYEQYF. The CDR3 bases are TGTGCCAGCAGTGAAACGATTCTCGGGATACTAGCGGGAGACTACGAGCAGTACTTC.

CDR3 coding DNA: TGTGCCAGCACCGCGGGAGGGGGAAGTGGTGGGGGAAACACCATATATTTT. Its translation: CASTAGGGSGGGNTIYF. J is TRBJ1-3 and V is TRBV2; weak D call: TRBD1 (6 bases). This CDR3 comprises 17 residues. Germline V CDR1 and CDR2: SNHLY, FYNNEI. Trimming took 7 bases from V and 4 from J, leaving 23 bases between them.

The sample holds a few counts of this clone. The junction does not match germline at one end; this may be a read error. The chain couples TRBV29-1 to TRBJ2-4; D perhaps matches TRBD2 (5 bases). The CDR3 is 13 amino acids. Germline V lookup: CDR1 SQVTM, CDR2 ANQGSEA. CDR3 nucleotide sequence: TGCAGCGGGCGGGCTAGCCAGAAAAACAGTCAGTACTTC. Amino acids: CSGRASQKNSQYF.

The chain employs TRBV6-5 and TRBJ1-2; 11 nucleotides align to TRBD1. The V gene's germline CDR1 is MNHEY and CDR2 SVGAGI. The ends lost 0 bases at V and 3 bases at J; junction bases unmatched: 0. The length of the CDR3 is 15 residues. The CDR3 nucleotides read TGTGCCAGCAGTTACTCGGGACAGGGGGACTATGGCTACACCTTC. It encodes CASSYSGQGDYGYTF.

V is TRBV7-2 and J is TRBJ2-3; the D gene is possibly TRBD2 (6 bases). CDR3 size: 13 residues. Germline loops: CDR1 SGHTA, CDR2 FQGNSA. V was pared by 5 bases and J by 3 bases, with 9 bases between. This chain's CDR3 is CASSPAGTDTQYF. Here the CDR3 DNA reads TGTGCCAGCAGCCCCGCGGGGACAGATACGCAGTATTTT.

The V gene is TRBV29-1, the J gene TRBJ2-7, with D perhaps matching TRBD2 (6 bases). From germline, CDR1 is SQVTM and CDR2 ANQGSEA. V was cut by 6 bases and J by 0 bases, with 12 bases left in between. The CDR3 is 13 amino acids. The CDR3 DNA is TGCAGCGTCGTGGGACTGGACTCCTACGAGCAGTACTTC. Translated: CSVVGLDSYEQYF.

V is TRBV5-4 and J is TRBJ2-2; 11 bases line up with TRBD2. The V gene's germline CDR1 is SGHNT and CDR2 YYREEE (reference sequence). V lost 5 bases, J lost 1 base, and 4 bases stayed unmatched. This CDR3 has 16 amino acids. The CDR3 coding sequence is TGTGCCAGCAGGCCGGGACTAGCGGAGAACACCGGGGAGCTGTTTTTT. This gives the protein CASRPGLAENTGELFF.

The table lists this clone with a few counts. The chain links TRBV7-2 to TRBJ2-3; D gene unclear. Trimming pared 1 base from V and 5 bases from J, leaving 7 bases between. Germline V lookup: CDR1 SGHTA, CDR2 FQGNSA. The CDR3 sequence is 13 residues long. CDR3 bases: TGTGCCAGCAGCTTAGTTGGCATAGATACGCAGTATTTT. Translated, it gives CASSLVGIDTQYF.

The chain joins TRBV27 to TRBJ2-3; 12 bases line up with TRBD2. Trimming removed 7 bases from V and 4 bases from J; junction bases left unmatched: 9. The CDR3 consists of 16 residues. Germline CDR1 is MNHEY and CDR2 is SMNVEV (reference sequence). CDR3 in amino acids: CASKLESSGRADTQYF. The CDR3 DNA sequence: TGTGCCAGCAAATTGGAGTCTAGCGGGAGGGCAGATACGCAGTATTTT.

This clone was counted a few times. This chain connects TRBV4-3 to TRBJ2-1, with D hard to call. Germline assignment: CDR1 LGHNA and CDR2 YSLEER. The CDR3 loop spans 13 amino acids. Between the trimmed V and J ends, which lost 4 bases and 9 bases, there was a span of 13 bases. This CDR3 is CASSLQSPGEQFF. The CDR3 region has the DNA TGCGCCAGCAGCCTCCAAAGCCCGGGTGAGCAGTTCTTC.

The chain uses TRBV6-5 and TRBJ2-5, with TRBD1 as a possible D gene (5 bases). V was trimmed by 8 bases and J by 3 bases, leaving 16 bases between them. The length of the CDR3 is 14 residues. Germline CDR1 reads MNHEY; CDR2 reads SVGAGI. This CDR3 reads CASDLGQTKETQYF. The CDR3 DNA sequence: TGTGCCAGCGATCTTGGACAAACAAAAGAGACCCAGTACTTC.

About this clone: The junction and the germline gene differ at one end; a read error may be behind it. The chain joins TRBV7-3 to TRBJ2-6, with D tentatively TRBD1 (5 bases). CDR1 and CDR2 (germline): SGHTA, FQGTGA. The CDR3 consists of 16 residues. The DNA for the CDR3 is TGTGCCAGCAACTTAGGTCCGGGCGCTGGGGCCAACGGCCTGACTTTC. As protein: CASNLGPGAGANGLTF. Filled out from reference TRBV7-3 and TRBJ2-6, the complete variable domain reads GAGVSQTPSNKVTEKGKYVELRCDPISGHTALYWYRQSLGQGPEFLIYFQGTGAADDSGLPNDRFFAVRPEGSVSTLKIQRTERGDSAVYLCASNLGPGAGANGLTFGAGSRLTVL.

The V gene is TRBV2, the J gene TRBJ2-7; weak D call: TRBD1 (5 bases). Trimming removed 5 bases at V and 3 bases at J, with 14 bases between. The CDR3 runs to 14 residues. Germline CDR1 is SNHLY and CDR2 is FYNNEI. CDR3 bases: TGTGCCAGCAGTCTCTCAACAGGAAACTACGAGCAGTACTTC. Its protein product is CASSLSTGNYEQYF.

The chain joins TRBV7-8 to TRBJ2-2; possible D gene TRBD2, 5 bases. The CDR3 is made up of 15 amino acids. Trimming shortened V by 1 base and J by 4 bases, and 10 bases separated the two germline ends. Germline V gene lookup returns CDR1 SGHVS and CDR2 FQNEAQ. CDR3 DNA: TGTGCCAGCAGCTTAGGAGGGCGGATCACCGGGGAGCTGTTTTTT. Translation: CASSLGGRITGELFF.

The rearrangement links TRBV27 to TRBJ1-2; 9 nucleotides match TRBD1. The CDR3 is 14 amino acids. CDR1 is MNHEY, CDR2 SMNVEV, per germline (reference sequence). With V trimmed by 5 bases and J by 3 bases, 4 bases remained unmatched. CDR3 nucleotides: TGTGCCAGCAGTAACCGGGACAGGGACTATGGCTACACCTTC. It is translated as CASSNRDRDYGYTF.

The V and J genes are TRBV28 and TRBJ1-4; tentative D call: TRBD1 (6 bases). The CDR3 loop spans 15 amino acids. V lost 0 bases and J lost 7, with 12 bases in between. Germline V gene lookup returns CDR1 MDHEN and CDR2 SYDVKM. This CDR3 is CASSLWDSRGEKLFF. The CDR3 region has the DNA TGTGCCAGCAGTTTATGGGACAGTCGAGGTGAAAAACTGTTTTTT.